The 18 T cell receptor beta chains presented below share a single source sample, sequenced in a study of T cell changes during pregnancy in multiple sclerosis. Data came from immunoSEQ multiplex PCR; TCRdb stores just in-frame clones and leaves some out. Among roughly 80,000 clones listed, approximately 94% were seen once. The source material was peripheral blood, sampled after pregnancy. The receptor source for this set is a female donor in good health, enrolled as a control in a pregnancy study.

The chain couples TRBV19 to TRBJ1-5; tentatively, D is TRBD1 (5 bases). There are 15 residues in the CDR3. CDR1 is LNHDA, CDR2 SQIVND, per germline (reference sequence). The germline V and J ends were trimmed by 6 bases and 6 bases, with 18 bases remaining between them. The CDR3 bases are TGTGCCAGTAGCGAGGGGTGGACTACCACTCAGCCCCAGCATTTT. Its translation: CASSEGWTTTQPQHF. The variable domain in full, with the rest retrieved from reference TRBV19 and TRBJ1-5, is DGGITQSPKYLFRKEGQNVTLSCEQNLNHDAMYWYRQDPGQGLRLIYYSQIVNDFQKGDIAEGYSVSREKKESFPLTVTSAQKNPTAFYLCASSEGWTTTQPQHFGDGTRLSIL.

The CDR3 DNA reads TGTGCCAGCAGCGTAGGGGGTAGAGGGCCACAAGAGACCCAGTACTTC. Translation: CASSVGGRGPQETQYF. The chain is built from TRBV9 and TRBJ2-5; D is perhaps TRBD2 (5 bases). The CDR3 runs 16 residues. The germline gives CDR1 SGDLS, CDR2 YYNGEE. Trimming left V 0 bases short and J 2 bases short, with 14 bases between.

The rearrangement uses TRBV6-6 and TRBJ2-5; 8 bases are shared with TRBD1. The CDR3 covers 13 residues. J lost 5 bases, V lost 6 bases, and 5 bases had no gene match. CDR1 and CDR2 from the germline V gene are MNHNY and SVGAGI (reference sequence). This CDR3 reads CASSRGRGETQYF. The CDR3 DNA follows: TGTGCCAGCAGCAGGGGGCGTGGGGAGACCCAGTACTTC.

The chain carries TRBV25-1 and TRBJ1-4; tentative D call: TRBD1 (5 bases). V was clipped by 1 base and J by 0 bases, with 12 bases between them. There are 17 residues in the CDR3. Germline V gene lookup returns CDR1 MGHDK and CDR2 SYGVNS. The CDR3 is CASSESGRRATNEKLFF. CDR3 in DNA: TGTGCCAGCAGTGAATCGGGGCGGAGGGCAACTAATGAAAAACTGTTTTTT.

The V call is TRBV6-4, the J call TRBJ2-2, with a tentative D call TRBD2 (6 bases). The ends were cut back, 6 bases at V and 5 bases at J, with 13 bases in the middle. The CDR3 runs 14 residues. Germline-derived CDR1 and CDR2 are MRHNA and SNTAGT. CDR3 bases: TGTGCCAGCAGCCCCCTGGGGGGTACCGGGGAGCTGTTTTTT. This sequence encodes CASSPLGGTGELFF.

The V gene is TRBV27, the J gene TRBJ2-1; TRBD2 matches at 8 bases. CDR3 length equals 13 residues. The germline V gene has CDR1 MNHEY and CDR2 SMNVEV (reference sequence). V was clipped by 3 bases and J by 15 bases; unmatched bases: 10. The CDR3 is CASSFLERESLFF. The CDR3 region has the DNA TGTGCCAGCAGTTTCCTCGAGCGGGAGAGTCTGTTCTTC.

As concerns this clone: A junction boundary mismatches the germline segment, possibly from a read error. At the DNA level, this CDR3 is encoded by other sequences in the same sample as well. Here the CDR3 reads CASSQVQAPSYEQYF. The CDR3 DNA sequence: TGCGCCAGCAGTCAAGTACAAGCGCCTTCCTACGAGCAGTACTTC. This chain joins TRBV4-1 and TRBJ2-7; D gene unclear. The CDR3 contains 15 residues. Per the germline V gene, CDR1 is MGHRA and CDR2 is YSYEKL.

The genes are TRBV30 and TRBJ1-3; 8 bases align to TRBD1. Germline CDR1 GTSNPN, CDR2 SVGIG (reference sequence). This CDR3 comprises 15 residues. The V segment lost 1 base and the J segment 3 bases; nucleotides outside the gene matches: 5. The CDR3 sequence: CAWSADRVDGNTIYF. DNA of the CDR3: TGTGCCTGGAGTGCGGACAGGGTAGATGGAAACACCATATATTTT.

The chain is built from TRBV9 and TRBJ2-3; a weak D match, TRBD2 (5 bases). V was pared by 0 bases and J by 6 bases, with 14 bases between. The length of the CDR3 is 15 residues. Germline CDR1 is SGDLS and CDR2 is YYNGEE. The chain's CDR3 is CASSVGRSGGDTQYF. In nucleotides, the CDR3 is TGTGCCAGCAGCGTAGGGAGGAGTGGAGGCGATACGCAGTATTTT.

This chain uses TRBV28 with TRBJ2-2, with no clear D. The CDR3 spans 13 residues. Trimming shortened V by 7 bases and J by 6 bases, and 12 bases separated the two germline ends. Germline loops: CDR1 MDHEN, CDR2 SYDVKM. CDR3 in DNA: TGTGCCAGCATAAAGTCTTCGGCCGGGGAGCTGTTTTTT. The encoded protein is CASIKSSAGELFF.

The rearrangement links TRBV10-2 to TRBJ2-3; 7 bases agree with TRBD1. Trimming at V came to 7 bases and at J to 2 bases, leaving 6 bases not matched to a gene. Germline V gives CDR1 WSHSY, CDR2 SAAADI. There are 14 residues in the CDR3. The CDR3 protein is CASKEQGITDTQYF. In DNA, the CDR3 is TGCGCCAGCAAAGAACAGGGGATCACAGATACGCAGTATTTT.

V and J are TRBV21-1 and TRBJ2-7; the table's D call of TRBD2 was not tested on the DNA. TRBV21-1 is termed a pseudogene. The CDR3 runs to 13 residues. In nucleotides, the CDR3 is TGTGCCAGCAACCGGGACTATCTCTACGAGCAGTACTTC. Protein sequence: CASNRDYLYEQYF.

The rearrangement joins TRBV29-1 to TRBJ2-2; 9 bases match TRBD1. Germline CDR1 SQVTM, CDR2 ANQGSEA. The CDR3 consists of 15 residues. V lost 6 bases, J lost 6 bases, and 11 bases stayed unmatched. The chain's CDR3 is CSVRPGQGAAGELFF. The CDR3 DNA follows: TGCAGCGTGAGACCGGGACAGGGTGCCGCCGGGGAGCTGTTTTTT.

The CDR3 region has the DNA TGTGCCAGCAGCTTATTGGCTAGCGGGAGTACAGATACGCAGTATTTT. Amino acid sequence: CASSLLASGSTDTQYF. The chain employs TRBV11-2 and TRBJ2-3; TRBD2 aligns across 10 bases. The CDR3 covers 16 residues. Losses at the gene ends were 2 bases for V and 3 bases for J; bases not matched to a gene: 5. Germline V gene sequence: CDR1 SGHAT, CDR2 FQNNGV.

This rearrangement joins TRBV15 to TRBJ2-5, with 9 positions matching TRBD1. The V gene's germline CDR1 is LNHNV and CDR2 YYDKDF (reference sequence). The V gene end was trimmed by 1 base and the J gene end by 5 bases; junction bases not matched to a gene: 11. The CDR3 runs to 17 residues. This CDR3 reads CATSRAPGQGRRETQYF. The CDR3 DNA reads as TGTGCCACCAGCAGAGCCCCTGGACAGGGGCGTAGGGAGACCCAGTACTTC.

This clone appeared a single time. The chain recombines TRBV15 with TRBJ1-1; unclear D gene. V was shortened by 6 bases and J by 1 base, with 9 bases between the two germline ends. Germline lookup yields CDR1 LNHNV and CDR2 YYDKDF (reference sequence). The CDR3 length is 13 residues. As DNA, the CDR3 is TGTGCCACCAGGACCAGACAGAACACTGAAGCTTTCTTT. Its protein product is CATRTRQNTEAFF.

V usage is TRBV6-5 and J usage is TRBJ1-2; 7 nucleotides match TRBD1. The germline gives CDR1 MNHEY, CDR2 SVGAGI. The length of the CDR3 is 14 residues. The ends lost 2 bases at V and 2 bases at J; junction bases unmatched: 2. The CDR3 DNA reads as TGTGCCAGCAGTTACAAGGGGGCGAACTATGGCTACACCTTC. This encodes CASSYKGANYGYTF.

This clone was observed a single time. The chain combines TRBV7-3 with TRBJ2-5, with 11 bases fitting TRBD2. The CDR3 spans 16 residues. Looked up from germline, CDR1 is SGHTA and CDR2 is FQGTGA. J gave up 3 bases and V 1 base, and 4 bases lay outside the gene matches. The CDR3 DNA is TGTGCCAGCAGCTTAAGTCTGACTAGCGGGGAAGAGACCCAGTACTTC. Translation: CASSLSLTSGEETQYF.